The rows below give T cell receptor beta chains drawn from one sample of a study of T cell changes during pregnancy in multiple sclerosis. Profiling relied on immunoSEQ multiplex PCR, and the TCRdb table lists in-frame clones only, not all of them. The sample consists of some 97,000 clones, about nine tenths of them appearing once. Material: peripheral blood, obtained after pregnancy. The receptors shown here come from a female donor with multiple sclerosis, enrolled in a pregnancy study. CDR3s include the opening cysteine and the closing phenylalanine or tryptophan. The order of the fields is D gene, V gene, clone size, J gene, CDR3 DNA, CDR3 protein. The D gene is left open where the match is weak. Clone size appears in some rows only: once, few, many, or a class for an expanded clone.

D gene: NA; V gene: TRBV2; clone size: NA; J gene: TRBJ2-1; CDR3 DNA: TGTGCCAGCACCGTCGGGTCCCCTGAGCAGTTCTTC; CDR3 protein: CASTVGSPEQFF
D gene: TRBD2; V gene: TRBV5-6; clone size: NA; J gene: TRBJ2-2; CDR3 DNA: TGTGCCAGCAGCTTCCGGACTAGCGGGGGGACCGGGGAGCTGTTTTTT; CDR3 protein: CASSFRTSGGTGELFF
D gene: TRBD2; V gene: TRBV28; clone size: NA; J gene: TRBJ2-7; CDR3 DNA: TGTGCCAGCAGTTTTAACCTTCTAGCGGGAGGTAACTACGAGCAGTACTTC; CDR3 protein: CASSFNLLAGGNYEQYF
D gene: TRBD2; V gene: TRBV6-5; clone size: NA; J gene: TRBJ2-2; CDR3 DNA: TGTGCCAGCAGTTACCTGGGACTAGCGGGCGGGGAGCTGTTTTTT; CDR3 protein: CASSYLGLAGGELFF
D gene: TRBD1; V gene: TRBV4-3; clone size: once; J gene: TRBJ1-1; CDR3 DNA: TGCGCCAGCAGCCAAGACCAGGGGGCGCGTAACACTGAAGCTTTCTTT; CDR3 protein: CASSQDQGARNTEAFF
D gene: NA; V gene: TRBV21-1; clone size: NA; J gene: TRBJ2-7; CDR3 DNA: TGTGCCAGCAGCAAAGTTAAAGCTGACTACGAGCAGTACTTC; CDR3 protein: CASSKVKADYEQYF
D gene: TRBD1; V gene: TRBV4-3; clone size: NA; J gene: TRBJ2-1; CDR3 DNA: TGCGCCAGCAGCCAAGTGGGGGGACAGGGGGCGAATGAGCAGTTCTTC; CDR3 protein: CASSQVGGQGANEQFF
D gene: TRBD1; V gene: TRBV27; clone size: NA; J gene: TRBJ1-6; CDR3 DNA: TGTGCCAGCAGTTTTAGACAGGGATTGGGTAGCTCCTATAATTCACCCCTCCACTTT; CDR3 protein: CASSFRQGLGSSYNSPLHF
D gene: NA; V gene: TRBV6-5; clone size: NA; J gene: TRBJ1-4; CDR3 DNA: TGTGCCAGCGGACGGCAGGGGCGGGAAAAACTGTTTTTT; CDR3 protein: CASGRQGREKLFF
D gene: NA; V gene: TRBV11-2; clone size: NA; J gene: TRBJ1-6; CDR3 DNA: TGTGCCAGCAGCTTAGAACGGTCACCCCTCCACTTT; CDR3 protein: CASSLERSPLHF
D gene: TRBD2; V gene: TRBV5-1; clone size: once; J gene: TRBJ2-3; CDR3 DNA: TGCGCCAGCAGCGCTGCGGGGGTGGGCACAGATACGCAGTATTTT; CDR3 protein: CASSAAGVGTDTQYF
D gene: TRBD1; V gene: TRBV27; clone size: few; J gene: TRBJ2-7; CDR3 DNA: TGTGCCAGCAGGTCAGGGGGCTCCTACGAGCAGTACTTC; CDR3 protein: CASRSGGSYEQYF
D gene: TRBD1; V gene: TRBV6-5; clone size: NA; J gene: TRBJ2-1; CDR3 DNA: TGTGCCAGCAGTGGACAGGGGGCTTACAATGAGCAGTTCTTC; CDR3 protein: CASSGQGAYNEQFF
D gene: NA; V gene: TRBV6-5; clone size: NA; J gene: TRBJ1-3; CDR3 DNA: TGTGCCAGCAGTTCAAGGGGACACTCTGGAAACACCATATATTTT; CDR3 protein: CASSSRGHSGNTIYF
D gene: TRBD2; V gene: TRBV11-3; clone size: NA; J gene: TRBJ2-1; CDR3 DNA: TGTGCCAGCAGCTCCCAGCGGGAGTCCGGCAATGAGCAGTTCTTC; CDR3 protein: CASSSQRESGNEQFF
D gene: TRBD1; V gene: TRBV7-9; clone size: once; J gene: TRBJ2-3; CDR3 DNA: TGTGCCAGCAGCTACATACAGGGGGCCACAGATACGCAGTATTTT; CDR3 protein: CASSYIQGATDTQYF
D gene: NA; V gene: TRBV6-1; clone size: NA; J gene: TRBJ1-6; CDR3 DNA: TGTGCCAGCAGTAAAGACACAGATAATTCACCCCTCCACTTT; CDR3 protein: CASSKDTDNSPLHF
D gene: NA; V gene: TRBV28; clone size: NA; J gene: TRBJ2-2; CDR3 DNA: TGTGCCAGCAGTTTTGGGGGAGTAGCGGACACCGGGGAGCTGTTTTTT; CDR3 protein: CASSFGGVADTGELFF
D gene: NA; V gene: TRBV30; clone size: NA; J gene: TRBJ2-3; CDR3 DNA: TGTGCCGGCTTGCTTAGGGGCACCACAGATACGCAGTATTTT; CDR3 protein: CAGLLRGTTDTQYF
D gene: NA; V gene: TRBV9; clone size: NA; J gene: TRBJ1-3; CDR3 DNA: TGTGCCAGCAGCGTATTTTGGGGGCTTAGCTCTGGAAACACCATATATTTT; CDR3 protein: CASSVFWGLSSGNTIYF
D gene: TRBD2; V gene: TRBV30; clone size: once; J gene: TRBJ2-1; CDR3 DNA: TGTGCCTGGCAGGACGGGACTAGCGGGAGCAGTGAGCAGTTCTTC; CDR3 protein: CAWQDGTSGSSEQFF
D gene: NA; V gene: TRBV18; clone size: NA; J gene: TRBJ2-6; CDR3 DNA: TGTGCCAGCTCCCCCTCGGTGGCTGGGGCCAACGTCCTGACTTTC; CDR3 protein: CASSPSVAGANVLTF
D gene: NA; V gene: TRBV19; clone size: NA; J gene: TRBJ1-1; CDR3 DNA: TGTGCCAGTACCATGGGGAGCGCTGAAGCTTTCTTT; CDR3 protein: CASTMGSAEAFF
D gene: NA; V gene: TRBV5-1; clone size: NA; J gene: TRBJ1-6; CDR3 DNA: TGCGCCAGCAGCTTGGGGCAGGGAGGGGGTTTTAATTCACCCCTCCACTTT; CDR3 protein: CASSLGQGGGFNSPLHF
D gene: NA; V gene: TRBV11-3; clone size: NA; J gene: TRBJ2-7; CDR3 DNA: TGTGCCAGCAGCTTAGCGCAAAGGGGCGAGCAGTACTTC; CDR3 protein: CASSLAQRGEQYF
D gene: NA; V gene: TRBV5-1; clone size: many; J gene: TRBJ2-3; CDR3 DNA: TGCGCCAGCAGCCGACACAGGAGGGCAGATACGCAGTATTTT; CDR3 protein: CASSRHRRADTQYF
D gene: NA; V gene: TRBV7-9; clone size: NA; J gene: TRBJ2-7; CDR3 DNA: TGTGCCAGCAGCTTAGGCCTAGCAGACTCCTACGAGCAGTACTTC; CDR3 protein: CASSLGLADSYEQYF
D gene: TRBD1; V gene: TRBV14; clone size: NA; J gene: TRBJ2-1; CDR3 DNA: TGTGCCAGCAGCCAAGTTCGGACAGGGGCCGTCTACAATGAGCAGTTCTTC; CDR3 protein: CASSQVRTGAVYNEQFF
D gene: NA; V gene: TRBV9; clone size: NA; J gene: TRBJ2-3; CDR3 DNA: TGTGCCAGCAGCGGGCTCCAGGTTGACCCGCAGTATTTT; CDR3 protein: CASSGLQVDPQYF
D gene: NA; V gene: TRBV28; clone size: few; J gene: TRBJ1-2; CDR3 DNA: TGTGCCAGCAGTTTCTCGGCAGGTGGCTACACCTTC; CDR3 protein: CASSFSAGGYTF
D gene: TRBD1; V gene: TRBV2; clone size: NA; J gene: TRBJ1-1; CDR3 DNA: TGTGCCAGCCAGTTCGACAGGGCCCCCGCGTCTGAAGCTTTCTTT; CDR3 protein: CASQFDRAPASEAFF
D gene: TRBD1; V gene: TRBV28; clone size: NA; J gene: TRBJ2-7; CDR3 DNA: TGTGCCAGCAGCCTCAGGGGGATGTCCTACGAGCAGTACTTC; CDR3 protein: CASSLRGMSYEQYF
D gene: NA; V gene: TRBV12-5; clone size: NA; J gene: TRBJ1-5; CDR3 DNA: TGTGCTAGTGGTTTAGGTGGGGAGTTTGGCAATCAGCCCCAGCATTTT; CDR3 protein: CASGLGGEFGNQPQHF
D gene: TRBD2; V gene: TRBV6-5; clone size: NA; J gene: TRBJ2-7; CDR3 DNA: TGTGCCAGCAGTTACGGGCTAGCGGGGGGGCCTTACGAGCAGTACTTC; CDR3 protein: CASSYGLAGGPYEQYF
D gene: TRBD2; V gene: TRBV7-2; clone size: NA; J gene: TRBJ2-3; CDR3 DNA: TGTGCCAGCAGCTCCCAAAGCGGGGGCCTCACAGATACGCAGTATTTT; CDR3 protein: CASSSQSGGLTDTQYF
D gene: NA; V gene: TRBV30; clone size: NA; J gene: TRBJ1-1; CDR3 DNA: TGTGCCTGGGACAGAGTAAAGAACACTGAAGCTTTCTTT; CDR3 protein: CAWDRVKNTEAFF
D gene: NA; V gene: TRBV18; clone size: once; J gene: TRBJ2-7; CDR3 DNA: TGTGCCAGCTCACAAGGGGCAGCGGGCTACGAGCAGTACTTC; CDR3 protein: CASSQGAAGYEQYF
D gene: TRBD1; V gene: TRBV27; clone size: NA; J gene: TRBJ1-1; CDR3 DNA: TGTGCCAGCAGTTCTGACAGGGACACTGAAGCTTTCTTT; CDR3 protein: CASSSDRDTEAFF
D gene: NA; V gene: TRBV9; clone size: NA; J gene: TRBJ1-5; CDR3 DNA: TGTGCCAGCAGCGTAGATGGAGGGGCAGATCAGCCCCAGCATTTT; CDR3 protein: CASSVDGGADQPQHF
D gene: TRBD2; V gene: TRBV9; clone size: few; J gene: TRBJ2-2; CDR3 DNA: TGTGCCAGCAGCGGGGGACTAGTCGGCACCGGGGAGCTGTTTTTT; CDR3 protein: CASSGGLVGTGELFF
D gene: NA; V gene: TRBV10-2; clone size: NA; J gene: TRBJ2-1; CDR3 DNA: TGCGCCAGCAGGGCGGGTTCCTACAATGAGCAGTTCTTC; CDR3 protein: CASRAGSYNEQFF
D gene: NA; V gene: TRBV21-1; clone size: NA; J gene: TRBJ1-2; CDR3 DNA: TGTGCCAGCAGCAAAGTTCCCAGTGGCTACACCTTC; CDR3 protein: CASSKVPSGYTF
D gene: NA; V gene: TRBV4-1; clone size: few; J gene: TRBJ2-4; CDR3 DNA: TGCGCCAGCAGTAATCCAGGGGGGTACGGCATTCAGTACTTC; CDR3 protein: CASSNPGGYGIQYF
D gene: TRBD2; V gene: TRBV14; clone size: NA; J gene: TRBJ2-2; CDR3 DNA: TGTGCCAGCAGCCCCCCCGGGCGGGAGGTTAGGGAGCTGTTTTTT; CDR3 protein: CASSPPGREVRELFF
D gene: NA; V gene: TRBV9; clone size: NA; J gene: TRBJ2-7; CDR3 DNA: TGTGCCAGCAGCGTAGACGGGGGGCACTACTACGAGCAGTACTTC; CDR3 protein: CASSVDGGHYYEQYF